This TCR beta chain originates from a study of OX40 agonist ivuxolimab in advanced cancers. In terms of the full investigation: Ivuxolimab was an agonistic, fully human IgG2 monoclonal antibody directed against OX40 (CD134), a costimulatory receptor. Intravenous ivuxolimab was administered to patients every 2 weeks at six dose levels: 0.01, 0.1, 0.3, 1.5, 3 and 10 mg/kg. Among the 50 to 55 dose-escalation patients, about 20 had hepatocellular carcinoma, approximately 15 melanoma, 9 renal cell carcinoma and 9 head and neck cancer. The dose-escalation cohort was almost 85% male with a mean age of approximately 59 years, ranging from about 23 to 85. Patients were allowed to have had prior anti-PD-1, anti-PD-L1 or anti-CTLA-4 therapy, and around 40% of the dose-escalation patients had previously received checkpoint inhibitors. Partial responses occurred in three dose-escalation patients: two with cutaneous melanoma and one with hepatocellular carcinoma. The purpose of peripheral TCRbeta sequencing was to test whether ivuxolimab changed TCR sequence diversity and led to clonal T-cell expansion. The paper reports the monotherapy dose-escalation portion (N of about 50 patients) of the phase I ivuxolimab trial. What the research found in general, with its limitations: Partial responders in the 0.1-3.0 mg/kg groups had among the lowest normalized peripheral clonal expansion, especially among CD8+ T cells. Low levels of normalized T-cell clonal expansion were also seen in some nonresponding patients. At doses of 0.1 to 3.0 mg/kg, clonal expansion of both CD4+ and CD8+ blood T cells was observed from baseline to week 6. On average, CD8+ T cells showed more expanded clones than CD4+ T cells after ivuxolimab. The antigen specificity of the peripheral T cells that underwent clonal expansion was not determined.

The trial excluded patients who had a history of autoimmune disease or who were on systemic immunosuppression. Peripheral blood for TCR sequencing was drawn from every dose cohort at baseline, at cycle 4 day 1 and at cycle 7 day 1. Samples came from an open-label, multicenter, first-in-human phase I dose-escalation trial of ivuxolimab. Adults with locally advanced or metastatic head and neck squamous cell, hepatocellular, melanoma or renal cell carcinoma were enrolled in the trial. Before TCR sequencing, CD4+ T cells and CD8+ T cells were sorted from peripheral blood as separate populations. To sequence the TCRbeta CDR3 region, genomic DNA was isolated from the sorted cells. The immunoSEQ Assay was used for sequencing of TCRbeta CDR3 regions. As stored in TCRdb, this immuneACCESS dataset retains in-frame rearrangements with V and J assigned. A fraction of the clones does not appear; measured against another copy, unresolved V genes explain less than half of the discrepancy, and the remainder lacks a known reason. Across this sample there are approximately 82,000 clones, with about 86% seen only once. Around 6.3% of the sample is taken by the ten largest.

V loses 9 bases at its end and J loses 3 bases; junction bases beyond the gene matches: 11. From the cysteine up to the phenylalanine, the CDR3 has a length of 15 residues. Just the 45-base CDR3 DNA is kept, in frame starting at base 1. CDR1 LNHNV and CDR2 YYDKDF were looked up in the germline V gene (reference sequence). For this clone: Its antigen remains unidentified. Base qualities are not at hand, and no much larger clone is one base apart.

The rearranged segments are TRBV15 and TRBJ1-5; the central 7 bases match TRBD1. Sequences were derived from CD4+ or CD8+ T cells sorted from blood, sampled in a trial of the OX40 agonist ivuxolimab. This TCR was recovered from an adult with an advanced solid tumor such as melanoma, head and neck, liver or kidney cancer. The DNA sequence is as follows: TGTGCCACGCGACCCTACAGGGGAGACAATCAGCCCCAGCATTTT. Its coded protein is CATRPYRGDNQPQHF.